In this sample, the clone carrying this T cell receptor (beta chain) turned up once. Its specificity is not known. The entry originates in a study of radiotherapy plus CTLA-4 blockade in lung cancer. Background on the study: Objective responses were seen in around 19% of patients, disease control in less than 40%.

This CDR3 has 16 amino acids. Trimming cost V 1 base and J 0 bases, with 11 bases left between them. Germline lookup yields CDR1 KGHSH and CDR2 LQKENI. Findings and caveats of the study: In blood, tumor-derived TCR clones expanded after radiotherapy plus ipilimumab. Alongside interferon-beta, early blood T cell clone dynamics were reportedly the best predictor of response.

Focal radiation was given together with CTLA-4 blockade (ipilimumab) to patients with chemo-refractory metastatic non-small-cell lung cancer. Repertoires were generated with immunoSEQ multiplex PCR, while TCRdb's copy carries only in-frame clones and drops some. The repertoire holds more than 75,000 clones, with more than 85% as singletons. The chain recombines TRBV18 with TRBJ2-3, with a weak D call TRBD2 (6 bases). Specimen: peripheral blood, collected from a patient treated with radiotherapy plus ipilimumab. This sequence was found in a human donor with non-small cell lung cancer who had stable disease on radiotherapy plus ipilimumab. This CDR3 is CASSPLDYPSTDTQYF. Written as DNA, the CDR3 is TGTGCCAGCTCACCACTGGACTACCCTAGCACAGATACGCAGTATTTT.